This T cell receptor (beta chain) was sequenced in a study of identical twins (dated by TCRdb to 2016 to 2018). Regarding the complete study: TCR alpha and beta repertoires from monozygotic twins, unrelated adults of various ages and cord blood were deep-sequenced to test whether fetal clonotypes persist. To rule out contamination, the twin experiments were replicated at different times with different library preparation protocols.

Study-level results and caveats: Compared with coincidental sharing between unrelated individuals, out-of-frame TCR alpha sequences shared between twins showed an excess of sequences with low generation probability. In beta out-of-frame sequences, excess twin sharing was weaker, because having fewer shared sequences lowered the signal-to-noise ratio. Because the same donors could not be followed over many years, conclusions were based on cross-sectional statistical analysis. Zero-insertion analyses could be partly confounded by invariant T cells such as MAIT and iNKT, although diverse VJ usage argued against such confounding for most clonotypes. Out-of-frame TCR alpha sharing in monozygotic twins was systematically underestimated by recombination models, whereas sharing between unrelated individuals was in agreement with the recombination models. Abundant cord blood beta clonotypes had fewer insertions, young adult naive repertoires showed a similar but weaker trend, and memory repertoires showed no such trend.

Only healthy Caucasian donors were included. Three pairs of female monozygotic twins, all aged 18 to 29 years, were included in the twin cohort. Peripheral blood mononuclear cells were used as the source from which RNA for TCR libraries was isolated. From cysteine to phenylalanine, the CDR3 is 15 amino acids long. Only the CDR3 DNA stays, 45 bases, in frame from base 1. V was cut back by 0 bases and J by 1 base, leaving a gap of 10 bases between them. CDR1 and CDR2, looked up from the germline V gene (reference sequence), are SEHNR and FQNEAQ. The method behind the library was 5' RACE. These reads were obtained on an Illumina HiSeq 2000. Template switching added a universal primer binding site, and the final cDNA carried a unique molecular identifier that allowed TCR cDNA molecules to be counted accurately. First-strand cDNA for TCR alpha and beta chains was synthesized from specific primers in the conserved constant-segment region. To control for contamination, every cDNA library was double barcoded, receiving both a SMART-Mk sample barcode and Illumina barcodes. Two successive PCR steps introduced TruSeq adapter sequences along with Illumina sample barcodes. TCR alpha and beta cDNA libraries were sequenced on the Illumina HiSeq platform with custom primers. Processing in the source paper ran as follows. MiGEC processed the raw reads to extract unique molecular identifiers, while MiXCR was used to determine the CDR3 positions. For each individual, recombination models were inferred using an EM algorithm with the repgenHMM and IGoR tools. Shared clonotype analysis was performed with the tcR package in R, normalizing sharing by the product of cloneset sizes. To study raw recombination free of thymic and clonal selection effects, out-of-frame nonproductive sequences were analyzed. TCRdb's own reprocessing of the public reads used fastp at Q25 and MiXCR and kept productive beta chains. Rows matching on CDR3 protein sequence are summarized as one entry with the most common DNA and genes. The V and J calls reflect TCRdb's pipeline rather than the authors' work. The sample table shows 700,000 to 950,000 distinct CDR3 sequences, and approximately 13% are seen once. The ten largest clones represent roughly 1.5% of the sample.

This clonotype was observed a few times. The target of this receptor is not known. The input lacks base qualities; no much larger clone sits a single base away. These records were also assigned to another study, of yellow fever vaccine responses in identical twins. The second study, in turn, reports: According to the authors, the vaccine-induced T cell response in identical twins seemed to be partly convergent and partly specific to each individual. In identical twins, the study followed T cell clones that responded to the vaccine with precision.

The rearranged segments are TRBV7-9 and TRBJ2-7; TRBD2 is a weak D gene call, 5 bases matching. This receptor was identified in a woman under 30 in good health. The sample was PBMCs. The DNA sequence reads TGTGCCAGCAGCTTAGCGGGGAGCGTGTCCTACGAGCAGTACTTC. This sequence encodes CASSLAGSVSYEQYF.